These 17 T cell receptor beta chains were all obtained from the same sample, sequenced in a study of tumor-infiltrating lymphocytes in primary liver carcinoma. Total RNA (roughly 550 ng) served as template for TCR beta cDNA synthesis primed by a constant-region primer. The TCR beta library was amplified through three nested multiplex PCR rounds in a modified ARM-PCR procedure. TRBV1-TRBV30 forward primers paired with a C-beta reverse primer were used in the first two PCR rounds, which ran roughly 11 cycles each. TCRdb itself ran the multiplex PCR reads through MiXCR, one entry per CDR3 protein. The profile shows approximately 110,000 distinct CDR3 sequences, about 68% of them singletons. Starting material for RNA and DNA co-extraction consisted of about 17-30 mg of unsorted bulk tissue. The sample taken for sequencing was liver tumor tissue from sampling region 1. Sample subset: tumor region T1, superior pole. The origin of the receptors is a woman aged 55-70 years with primary liver carcinoma and hepatitis B virus infection.

Turning to this clonotype: This may stem from a read error, because a much larger clone lies one nucleotide away. The V and J genes are TRBV29-1 and TRBJ1-1, with unresolved D. V was clipped by 8 bases and J by 5 bases, with 18 bases between them. The CDR3 contains 13 residues. Germline lookup yields CDR1 SQVTM and CDR2 ANQGSEA. The CDR3 DNA is TGCAGCTTCTTTCCCATTTTGGGGACTGAAGCTTTCTTT. Its protein is CSFFPILGTEAFF.

As regards this clonotype: One end of the junction does not line up with germline, which may come from a read error. V usage is TRBV11-2 and J usage is TRBJ2-1; D is undetermined. Germline CDR1 and CDR2: SGHAT and FQNNGV. The CDR3 length is 15 residues. The CDR3 DNA is TGCGCCTGCAGCTTAGATGGTAGCTCCTTCAATGAGCAGTTCTTC. This translates into CACSLDGSSFNEQFF.

On this clonotype: Given the absence of the conserved phenylalanine or tryptophan at the CDR3 end, a read error is likely. J is TRBJ1-1 and V is TRBV11-2; D gene unclear. The CDR3 sequence is 14 residues long. The germline V gene encodes CDR1 SGHAT and CDR2 FQNNGV. CDR3 sequence reads: CASSLSRTNTEAFI. CDR3 sequence (DNA): TGCGCCAGCAGCTTATCCCGGACTAACACTGAAGCTTTCATT.

This clonotype appeared once. Lacking the conserved final phenylalanine or tryptophan, this CDR3 likely reflects a read error. The chain uses TRBV11-2 and TRBJ2-5; D is undetermined. Germline V gives CDR1 SGHAT, CDR2 FQNNGV. CDR3 length: 13 amino acids. The CDR3 spells CANSSTTRETQYL. The CDR3, as DNA: TGTGCCAACAGCTCGACAACACGAGAGACCCAGTACCTC.

About this clonotype itself: The CDR3 carries no conserved terminal phenylalanine or tryptophan, so it likely arises from a read error. CDR3 sequence (DNA): TGTGCCTGCAGCTTAGATCCTGGGGCAGGAACTGAAGCTTTCATT. The encoded protein is CACSLDPGAGTEAFI. The chain uses TRBV11-2 and TRBJ1-1, with D tentatively TRBD1 (5 bases). There are 15 residues in the CDR3. Germline CDR1 SGHAT, CDR2 FQNNGV.

Concerning this clonotype: The conserved final phenylalanine or tryptophan is absent from the CDR3, which likely points to a read error. The chain uses TRBV11-3 and TRBJ2-3; D unclear. Germline values: CDR1 SGHNT, CDR2 YENEEA. The V and J ends lost 6 bases and 6 bases respectively, with 13 bases between them. The CDR3 loop spans 13 amino acids. The DNA of the CDR3 is TGTGCCAGCAGTCAAGATCGGCCTGATACGCAGTATCTT. Its translation is CASSQDRPDTQYL.

J is TRBJ2-3 and V is TRBV30; 7 bases are a match to TRBD1. Unmatched junction bases numbered 5, after V lost 3 bases and J lost 2 bases. Germline CDR1 is GTSNPN and CDR2 is SVGIG (reference sequence). The CDR3 extends over 14 amino acids. The CDR3 reads CAWRWQGVTDTQYF. The CDR3 DNA reads as TGTGCCTGGAGATGGCAGGGGGTCACAGATACGCAGTATTTT.

The CDR3 nucleotides are TGTGCCAGCACCCTGGGCGGGGGGTCCTACGAGCAGTACTTC. It translates to CASTLGGGSYEQYF. V usage is TRBV28 and J usage is TRBJ2-7, with 8 bases lining up with TRBD2. The CDR3 runs to 14 residues. The germline gives CDR1 MDHEN, CDR2 SYDVKM. The trim removed 7 bases at V and 1 base at J, leaving 6 bases unmatched.

With respect to this clonotype: At one end the junction does not follow the germline gene, possibly because of a read error. V usage is TRBV28 and J usage is TRBJ2-7; 7 bases are a match to TRBD2. The CDR3 contains 15 residues. Germline CDR1 reads MDHEN; CDR2 reads SYDVKM. As DNA, the CDR3 is TGTGTCAGCAGTCCCAGCGGGACCGACTCCTACGAGCAGTACTTC. This translates into CVSSPSGTDSYEQYF.

Note on this clonotype: A clone one base away is much larger, so this may be a read error. The chain has TRBV12-3 or TRBV12-4 and TRBJ2-1; 9 nucleotides line up with TRBD2. The length of the CDR3 is 15 residues. The CDR3 sequence is CAISLGTSKDNEQFF. CDR3 nucleotides: TGTGCCATCAGTTTGGGGACTAGCAAGGACAATGAGCAGTTCTTC.

The chain joins TRBV14 to TRBJ1-4; no reliable D call. V lost 3 bases and J 0 bases, leaving 5 bases between the germline ends. The CDR3 spans 14 residues. The germline V gene encodes CDR1 SGHDN and CDR2 FVKESK. This chain's CDR3 is CASSHAATNEKLFF. CDR3 nucleotides: TGTGCCAGCAGCCACGCTGCAACTAATGAAAAACTGTTTTTT.

For this clonotype: Because it lacks the conserved phenylalanine or tryptophan at the end, this CDR3 is likely a read error. Because the CDR3's place on the DNA is in doubt, the DNA is left out and the CDR3 is given as listed by TCRdb. The V gene is TRBV29-1, the J gene TRBJ2-3. Germline CDR1 and CDR2: SQVTM and ANQGSEA. The CDR3 totals 12 residues, both ends included. The CDR3 spells CSVDPSTDTQYI.

The chain joins TRBV11-2 to TRBJ1-2; D is perhaps TRBD1 (5 bases). The germline V gene has CDR1 SGHAT and CDR2 FQNNGV. V gave up 0 bases and J gave up 6 bases, with 20 bases separating them. There are 17 residues in the CDR3. The CDR3 spells CASSLDPIRALCHGYTF. The DNA of the CDR3 is TGTGCCAGCAGCTTAGATCCGATCAGGGCGTTGTGCCATGGCTACACCTTC.

With regard to this clonotype: Possible read error: a much larger clone is one base away. The chain employs TRBV12-3 or TRBV12-4 and TRBJ2-1; 13 nucleotides line up with TRBD2. This CDR3 contains 16 residues. The CDR3 is CASSPTSGRMVGERFF. The CDR3 nucleotides are TGTGCCAGCAGCCCGACTAGCGGGAGGATGGTAGGTGAGCGGTTCTTC.

This clonotype counts as medium-sized. V usage is TRBV18 and J usage is TRBJ2-7; no reliable D call. This CDR3 is 11 amino acids long. The ends were cut back, 8 bases at V and 0 bases at J, with 5 bases in the middle. Germline loops: CDR1 KGHSH, CDR2 LQKENI. This CDR3 is CASSSSYEQYF. CDR3 bases: TGTGCCAGCAGCTCCTCCTACGAGCAGTACTTC.

About this clonotype itself: Just one base apart from a much larger clone, this may be a read error. V and J are TRBV6-1 and TRBJ1-6; 7 positions agree with TRBD1. CDR3 size: 12 residues. The germline gives CDR1 MNHNS, CDR2 SASEGT. The CDR3 bases are TGTGCCGGCAGGACAGGAAATTCACCCATCCACTTT. Its protein product is CAGRTGNSPIHF.

The table lists this clonotype with many counts. The rearrangement joins TRBV12-3 or TRBV12-4 to TRBJ1-1; 8 bases are a match to TRBD1. The CDR3 runs 14 residues. The V gene end was trimmed by 5 bases and the J gene end by 4 bases; junction bases not matched to a gene: 6. CDR3 nucleotide sequence: TGTGCCAGCAGTCGACAGGGGACGGCCACTGAAGCTTTCTTT. Amino acids: CASSRQGTATEAFF.